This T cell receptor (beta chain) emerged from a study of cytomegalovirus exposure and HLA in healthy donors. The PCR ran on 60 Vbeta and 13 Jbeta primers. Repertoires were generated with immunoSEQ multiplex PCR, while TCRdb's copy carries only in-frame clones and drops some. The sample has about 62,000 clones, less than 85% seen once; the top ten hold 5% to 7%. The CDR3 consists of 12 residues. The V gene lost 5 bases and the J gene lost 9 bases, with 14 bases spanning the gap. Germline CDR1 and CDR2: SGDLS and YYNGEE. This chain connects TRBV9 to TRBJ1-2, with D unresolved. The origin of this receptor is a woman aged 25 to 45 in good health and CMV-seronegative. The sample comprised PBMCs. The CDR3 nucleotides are TGTGCCAGCAGGGCAGGTTTCGAAAGCTACACCTTC. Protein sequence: CASRAGFESYTF.